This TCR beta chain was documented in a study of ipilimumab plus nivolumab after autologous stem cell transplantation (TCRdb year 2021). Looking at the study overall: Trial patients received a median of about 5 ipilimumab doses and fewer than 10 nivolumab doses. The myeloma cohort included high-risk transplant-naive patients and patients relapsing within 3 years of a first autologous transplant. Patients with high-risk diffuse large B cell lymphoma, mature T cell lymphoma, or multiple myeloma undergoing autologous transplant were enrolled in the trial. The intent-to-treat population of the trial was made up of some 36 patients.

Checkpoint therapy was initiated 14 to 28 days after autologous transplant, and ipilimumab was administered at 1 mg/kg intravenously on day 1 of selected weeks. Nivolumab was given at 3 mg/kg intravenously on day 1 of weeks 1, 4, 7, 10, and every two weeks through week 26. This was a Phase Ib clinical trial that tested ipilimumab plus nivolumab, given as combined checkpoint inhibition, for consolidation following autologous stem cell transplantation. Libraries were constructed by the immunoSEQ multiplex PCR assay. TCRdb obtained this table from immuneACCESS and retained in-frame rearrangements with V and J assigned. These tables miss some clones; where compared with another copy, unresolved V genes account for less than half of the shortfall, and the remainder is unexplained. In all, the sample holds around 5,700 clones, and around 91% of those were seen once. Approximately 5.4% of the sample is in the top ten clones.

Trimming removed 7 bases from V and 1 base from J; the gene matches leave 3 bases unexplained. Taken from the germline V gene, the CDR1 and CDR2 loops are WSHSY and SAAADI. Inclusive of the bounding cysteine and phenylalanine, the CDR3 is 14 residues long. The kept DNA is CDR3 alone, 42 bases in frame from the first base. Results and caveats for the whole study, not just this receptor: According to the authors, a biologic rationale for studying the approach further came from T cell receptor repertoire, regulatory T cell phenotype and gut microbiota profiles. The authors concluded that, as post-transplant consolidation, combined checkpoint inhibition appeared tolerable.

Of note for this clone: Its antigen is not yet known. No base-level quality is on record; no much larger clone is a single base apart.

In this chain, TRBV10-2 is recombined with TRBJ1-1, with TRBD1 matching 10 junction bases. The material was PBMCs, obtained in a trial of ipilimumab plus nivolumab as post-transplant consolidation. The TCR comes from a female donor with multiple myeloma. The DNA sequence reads TGCGCCAGCAATCGACAGGGGGCGAACACTGAAGCTTTCTTT. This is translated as CASNRQGANTEAFF.